This T cell receptor beta chain was captured by sequencing in a study of blood T cell repertoires in COVID-19. The table came from immunoSEQ multiplex PCR; TCRdb's copy has only in-frame clones and leaves some out. Among some 340,000 clones listed, roughly 87% were seen once. Cohort assignment relied on participant-reported clinical history. CDR1 and CDR2 from the germline V gene are SEHNR and FQNEAQ (reference sequence). Trimming cost V 3 bases and J 0 bases, with 6 bases left between them. The CDR3 runs 14 residues. What was sequenced was PBMCs or T cells enriched from blood (not recorded which). The clonotype originates from a woman between 45 and 65 years old who had recovered from COVID-19. The chain has TRBV7-9 and TRBJ2-4, with D hard to call. The CDR3 loop reads CASSLSIAKNIQYF. In nucleotides, the CDR3 is TGTGCCAGCAGCTTGTCTATAGCCAAAAACATTCAGTACTTC.